Presented here are 8 T cell receptor beta chains from one specimen sequenced in a study of molecular identifiers for immune sequencing clone quantification. TCRdb re-called the PCR reads with MiXCR, one entry per CDR3 protein. This table has about half a million distinct CDR3 sequences, less than 30% appearing once. The material sequenced was naive CD8+ T cells from blood, with Jurkat cell RNA spiked in. The subset is: FACS-sorted CD8+CD4-CCR7+CD45RA+ naive T cells. The receptors stem from a human donor in good health. Some libraries in this study had Jurkat cell RNA spiked in.

This clonotype has just a few counts. The chain uses TRBV29-1 and TRBJ1-1, with a possible D match to TRBD1 (5 bases). CDR3 size: 13 residues. CDR1 is SQVTM, CDR2 ANQGSEA, per germline. The V end lost 3 bases, the J end lost 6 bases, and 14 bases lay between the germline ends. The CDR3 DNA sequence: TGCAGCGTTGACGTAGCGGGGGTGCCTGAAGCTTTCTTT. Residues: CSVDVAGVPEAFF.

This chain joins TRBV4-3 and TRBJ2-2; TRBD1 might be the D (6 bases). CDR3 length equals 16 residues. Germline V lookup: CDR1 LGHNA, CDR2 YSLEER. Trimming left V 1 base short and J 7 bases short, with 16 bases between. For the CDR3, the DNA is TGCGCCAGCAGCCAAGGAAAAGGGGGTCAGGGCGGGGAGCTGTTTTTT. It encodes CASSQGKGGQGGELFF.

Points on this clonotype: The junction shows a germline mismatch at one end, possibly a read error. V usage is TRBV27 and J usage is TRBJ1-3; D remains ambiguous. The V gene's germline CDR1 is MNHEY and CDR2 SMNVEV (reference sequence). The CDR3 contains 13 residues. For the CDR3, the DNA is TGTGCCAGCAGTTTACTCCCGGGAACCACCATATATTTT. This encodes CASSLLPGTTIYF.

This clonotype has ten or more counts. The V call is TRBV14, the J call TRBJ2-7; 11 positions match TRBD2. Germline V gene data show CDR1 as SGHDN and CDR2 as FVKESK. CDR3 size: 15 residues. J gave up 3 bases and V 4 bases, and 5 bases lay outside the gene matches. CDR3 region: CASSPGGLAGYEQYF. In DNA form, the CDR3 reads TGTGCCAGCAGCCCCGGAGGACTAGCGGGCTACGAGCAGTACTTC.

This chain links TRBV20-1 with TRBJ2-4; 10 bases align to TRBD2. The CDR3 runs to 16 residues. V lost 3 bases to trimming and J lost 6 bases; unmatched junction nucleotides: 11. Looked up from germline, CDR1 is DFQATT and CDR2 is SNEGSKA (reference sequence). CDR3 coding DNA: TGCAGTGCTAGGTCCCAGCGGGAGGGCCTTGGAAACATTCAGTACTTC. It codes for CSARSQREGLGNIQYF.

This clonotype was picked up a small number of times. The chain couples TRBV23-1 to TRBJ1-2; 7 bases align to TRBD1. TRBV23-1 carries the ORF label, with uncertain function. J gave up 8 bases and V 4 bases, and 7 bases lay outside the gene matches. CDR3 length equals 13 residues. This CDR3 reads CASSPGTVRGYTF. The CDR3 coding sequence is TGCGCCAGCAGTCCGGGGACAGTGCGAGGCTACACCTTC.

The chain employs TRBV19 and TRBJ2-1; D remains ambiguous. CDR3 length: 11 amino acids. Trimming took off 8 bases at V and 9 bases at J, with 11 bases between the two ends. CDR1 LNHDA and CDR2 SQIVND come from the germline V gene (reference sequence). DNA of the CDR3: TGTGCCAGTGGCCCCGTAGGTGAGCAGTTCTTC. Encoded protein: CASGPVGEQFF.

A word on this clonotype: A much larger clone differs from this one at a single base, so this may be a read error. The conserved phenylalanine or tryptophan normally closing the CDR3 is absent here, so this likely arose from a read error. The genes are TRBV4-1 and TRBJ1-1, with D unclear. CDR3 length: 17 amino acids. The V gene lost 4 bases and the J gene lost 2 bases, with 20 bases spanning the gap. Per the germline V gene, CDR1 is MGHRA and CDR2 is YSYEKL. The CDR3 protein is CASSPTIGGLDNTEAFS. DNA of the CDR3: TGCGCCAGCAGCCCGACCATTGGAGGCCTTGACAACACTGAAGCTTTCTCT.